Below, one T cell receptor beta chain is given with its context. TCRdb keeps only in-frame clones here, not all; method: immunoSEQ multiplex PCR. The sample lists around 62,000 clones, 85% to 95% occurring once. The sample comes from a study of T cell changes during pregnancy in multiple sclerosis. In germline, CDR1 is MNHEY, CDR2 SMNVEV (reference sequence). The trim removed 3 bases at V and 2 bases at J, leaving 4 bases unmatched. The CDR3 sequence is 14 residues long. The sequence was obtained from a female donor with multiple sclerosis, enrolled in a pregnancy study. The chain links TRBV27 to TRBJ2-7; TRBD1 aligns across 7 bases. Sequencing used CD8+ T cells from peripheral blood mononuclear cells, obtained in the second trimester of pregnancy. The CDR3 region is CASSLVGTAYEQYF. CDR3 bases: TGTGCCAGCAGTTTGGTAGGGACAGCCTACGAGCAGTACTTC.